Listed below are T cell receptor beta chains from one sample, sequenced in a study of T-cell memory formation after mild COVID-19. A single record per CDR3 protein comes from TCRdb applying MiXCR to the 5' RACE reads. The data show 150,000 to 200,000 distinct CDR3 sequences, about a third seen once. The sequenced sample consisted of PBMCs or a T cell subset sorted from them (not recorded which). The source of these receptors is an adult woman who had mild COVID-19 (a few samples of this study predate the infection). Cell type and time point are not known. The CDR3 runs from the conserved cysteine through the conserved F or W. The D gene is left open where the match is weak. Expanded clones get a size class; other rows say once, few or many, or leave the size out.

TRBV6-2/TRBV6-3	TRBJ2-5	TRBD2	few	CASRPITAGGRETQYF	TGTGCCAGCAGACCCATAACAGCGGGGGGAAGAGAGACCCAGTACTTC
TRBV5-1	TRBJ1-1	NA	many	CASSLLTDNTEAFF	TGCGCCAGCAGCTTGTTAACGGATAACACTGAAGCTTTCTTT
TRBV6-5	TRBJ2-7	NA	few	CASIKRGASYEQYF	TGTGCCAGCATTAAAAGGGGGGCTTCCTACGAGCAGTACTTC
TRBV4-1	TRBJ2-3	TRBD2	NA	CASSQDALLAGRPSTDTQYF	TGCGCCAGCAGCCAAGATGCTCTCCTAGCGGGGCGACCTAGCACAGATACGCAGTATTTT
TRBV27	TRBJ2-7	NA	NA	CASSSETLADSYEQYF	TGTGCCAGCAGTTCCGAAACCCTCGCTGACTCCTACGAGCAGTACTTC
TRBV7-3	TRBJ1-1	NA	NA	CASSLGPGRNTEAFF	TGTGCCAGCAGCTTAGGACCGGGTAGGAACACTGAAGCTTTCTTT
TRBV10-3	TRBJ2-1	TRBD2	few	CAISESATEETTSGRDNEQFF	TGTGCCATCAGTGAGTCGGCTACTGAGGAGACGACTAGCGGGAGGGACAATGAGCAGTTCTTC
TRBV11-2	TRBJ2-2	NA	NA	CASSFDYANTGELFF	TGTGCCAGCAGCTTTGACTACGCGAACACCGGGGAGCTGTTTTTT
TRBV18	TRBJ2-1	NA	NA	CASSPEMPFSYNEQFF	TGTGCCAGCTCACCGGAAATGCCTTTCTCCTACAATGAGCAGTTCTTC
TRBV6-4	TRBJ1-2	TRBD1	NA	CASSDSASGQPARIYTF	TGTGCCAGCAGTGACTCGGCGTCGGGACAGCCCGCAAGGATCTACACCTTC
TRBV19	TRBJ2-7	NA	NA	CASSIRRHPYEQYF	TGTGCCAGTAGTATTCGAAGACACCCCTACGAGCAGTACTTC
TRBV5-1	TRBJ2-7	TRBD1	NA	CASSSPTGKDEQYF	TGCGCCAGCAGCTCTCCGACAGGGAAGGACGAGCAGTACTTC
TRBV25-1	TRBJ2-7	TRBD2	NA	CASSATSGGAYEQYF	TGTGCCAGCAGTGCCACTAGCGGGGGGGCTTACGAGCAGTACTTC
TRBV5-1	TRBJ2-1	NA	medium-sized	CASSLSPLGGPYNEQFF	TGCGCCAGCAGCTTGTCCCCCCTGGGCGGCCCCTACAATGAGCAGTTCTTC
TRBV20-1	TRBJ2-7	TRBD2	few	CSARDSGYYEQYF	TGCAGTGCTAGAGATAGCGGGTACTACGAGCAGTACTTC
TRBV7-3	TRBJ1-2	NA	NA	CASSFEPRGGYTF	TGTGCCAGCAGCTTTGAACCACGCGGTGGCTACACCTTC
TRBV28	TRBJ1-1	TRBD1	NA	CASSPAPGQGNTEAFF	TGTGCCAGCAGCCCAGCCCCGGGACAGGGGAACACTGAAGCTTTCTTT
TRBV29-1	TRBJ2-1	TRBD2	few	CSIEGTSGRGEYNEQFF	TGCAGCATCGAAGGGACTAGCGGGAGAGGAGAGTACAATGAGCAGTTCTTC
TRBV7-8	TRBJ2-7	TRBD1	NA	CASSQRTGSAYEQYF	TGTGCCAGCAGCCAACGGACAGGGTCAGCCTACGAGCAGTACTTC
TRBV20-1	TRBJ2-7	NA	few	CSAQPHWAYEQYF	TGCAGTGCTCAGCCCCACTGGGCCTACGAGCAGTACTTC
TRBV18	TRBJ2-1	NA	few	CASSPETANSYNEQFF	TGTGCCAGCTCACCAGAGACTGCCAACTCCTACAATGAGCAGTTCTTC
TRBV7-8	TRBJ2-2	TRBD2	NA	CASSRAGGVTGELFF	TGTGCCAGCAGTCGGGCGGGAGGGGTAACCGGGGAGCTGTTTTTT
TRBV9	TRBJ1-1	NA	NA	CASSVDTGTTTEAFF	TGTGCCAGCAGCGTAGATACAGGTACCACGACTGAAGCTTTCTTT
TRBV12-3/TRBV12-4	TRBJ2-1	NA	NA	CASFGPGRGYNEQFF	TGTGCCAGCTTTGGGCCAGGCAGGGGATACAATGAGCAGTTCTTC
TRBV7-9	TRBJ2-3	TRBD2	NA	CASSFPSGMTDTQYF	TGTGCCAGCAGCTTCCCTAGCGGGATGACAGATACGCAGTATTTT
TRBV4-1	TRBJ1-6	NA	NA	CASSLPGSSPLHF	TGCGCCAGCAGCCTCCCGGGGTCTTCACCCCTCCACTTT
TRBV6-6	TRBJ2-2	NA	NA	CASTSLRDTGELFF	TGTGCCAGCACCAGCCTGCGGGACACCGGGGAGCTGTTTTTT
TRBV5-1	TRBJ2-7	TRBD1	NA	CASSLDTGVTEQYF	TGCGCCAGCAGCCTTGATACAGGGGTAACCGAGCAGTACTTC
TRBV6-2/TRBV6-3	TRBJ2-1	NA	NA	CASSLPGSETNEQFF	TGTGCCAGCAGTCTACCGGGATCGGAGACCAATGAGCAGTTCTTC
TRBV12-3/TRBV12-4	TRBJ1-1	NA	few	CASIEGPGKAEAFF	TGTGCCAGCATCGAGGGACCAGGGAAGGCTGAAGCTTTCTTT
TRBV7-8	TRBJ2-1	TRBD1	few	CASSLADRGHGEQFF	TGTGCCAGCAGCTTAGCGGACAGGGGGCACGGTGAGCAGTTCTTC
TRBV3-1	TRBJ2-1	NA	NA	CASSQVGSSEVYLNEQFF	TGTGCCAGCAGCCAAGTGGGGTCTAGCGAGGTGTATTTGAATGAGCAGTTCTTC
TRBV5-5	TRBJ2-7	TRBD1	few	CASSSGTGAYEQYF	TGTGCCAGCAGCTCCGGGACAGGGGCCTACGAGCAGTACTTC
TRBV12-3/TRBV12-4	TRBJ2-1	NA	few	CASSPGLIYNEQFF	TGTGCCAGCAGTCCGGGACTGATCTACAATGAGCAGTTCTTC
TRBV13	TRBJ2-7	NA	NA	CASSAEGTGEQYF	TGTGCCAGCAGCGCCGAGGGTACAGGTGAGCAGTACTTC
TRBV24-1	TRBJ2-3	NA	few	CATSDSQPYTDTQYF	TGTGCCACCAGTGATTCTCAGCCCTACACAGATACGCAGTATTTT
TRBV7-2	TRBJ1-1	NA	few	CASSPPLTDEAFF	TGTGCCAGCAGCCCGCCGTTAACAGATGAAGCTTTCTTT
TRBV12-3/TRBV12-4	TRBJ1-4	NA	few	CASSPGGGPKEF	TGTGCCAGCAGCCCTGGGGGGGGGCCGAAGGAATTT
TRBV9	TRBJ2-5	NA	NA	CASSAPQVRGGETQYF	TGTGCCAGCAGCGCCCCCCAAGTAAGGGGAGGAGAGACCCAGTACTTC
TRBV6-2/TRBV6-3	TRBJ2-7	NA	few	CPVSGGKPYEQYF	TGCCCAGTTAGCGGCGGTAAGCCCTACGAGCAGTACTTC
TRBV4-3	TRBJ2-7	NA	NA	CASSSSPGDYEQYF	TGCGCCAGCAGCTCCAGTCCTGGGGACTACGAGCAGTACTTC
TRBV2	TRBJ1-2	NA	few	CASSESSGNYGYTF	TGTGCCAGCAGTGAATCGTCCGGGAACTATGGCTACACCTTC
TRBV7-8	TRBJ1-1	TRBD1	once	CASSKDREENTEAFF	TGTGCCAGCAGCAAAGACAGGGAGGAGAACACTGAAGCTTTCTTT
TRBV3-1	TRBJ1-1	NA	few	CASTKGRGPNTEAFF	TGTGCCAGCACGAAGGGACGGGGACCGAACACTGAAGCTTTCTTT
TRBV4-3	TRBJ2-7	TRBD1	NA	CASSQDLGQGREQYF	TGCGCCAGCAGCCAAGATCTTGGACAGGGACGCGAGCAGTACTTC
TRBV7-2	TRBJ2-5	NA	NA	CASSPRGRVTQYF	TGTGCCAGCAGCCCTAGGGGCAGAGTTACCCAGTACTTC
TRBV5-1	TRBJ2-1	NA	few	CASSLDNNEQFF	TGCGCCAGCAGCTTGGACAACAATGAGCAGTTCTTC
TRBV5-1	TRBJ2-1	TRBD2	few	CASKLSGGYNEQFF	TGCGCCAGCAAATTAAGCGGGGGGTACAATGAGCAGTTCTTC
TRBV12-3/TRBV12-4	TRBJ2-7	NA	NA	CASSPYGGTDLNF	TGTGCCAGCAGCCCCTATGGGGGGACAGATCTTAACTTC